The next 8 T cell receptor beta chains were all read from a single sample in a study of T cell changes during pregnancy in multiple sclerosis. Method: immunoSEQ multiplex PCR; TCRdb's copy keeps in-frame clones and lacks some. The sample records over 10,000 clones, around 94% being singletons. This specimen consisted of CD4+ T cells from peripheral blood mononuclear cells, obtained before pregnancy. Receptors were obtained from a female donor with multiple sclerosis, enrolled in a pregnancy study.

This chain joins TRBV14 and TRBJ2-1, with D uncertain. V lost 1 base and J 6 bases, leaving 13 bases between the germline ends. Per the germline V gene, CDR1 is SGHDN and CDR2 is FVKESK. CDR3 length: 15 amino acids. DNA of the CDR3: TGTGCCAGCAGCCAAGTAATGGTAGCCGGCAATGAGCAGTTCTTC. Amino acids: CASSQVMVAGNEQFF. Complete variable domain (other parts from reference TRBV14 and TRBJ2-1): EAGVTQFPSHSVIEKGQTVTLRCDPISGHDNLYWYRRVMGKEIKFLLHFVKESKQDESGMPNNRFLAERTGGTYSTLKVQPAELEDSGVYFCASSQVMVAGNEQFFGPGTRLTVL.

The chain has TRBV16 and TRBJ2-7; D might be TRBD2 (6 bases). This CDR3 is 16 amino acids long. V gave up 6 bases and J gave up 0 bases, with 18 bases separating them. Germline values: CDR1 KGHSY, CDR2 FQNENV. The CDR3 protein is CASSPARGLGSYEQYF. In DNA form, the CDR3 reads TGTGCCAGCAGTCCTGCGCGGGGTTTAGGCTCCTACGAGCAGTACTTC.

This clone was seen only once. The chain employs TRBV7-8 and TRBJ1-4; 7 bases line up with TRBD1. The CDR3 totals 15 residues. Germline V CDR1 and CDR2: SGHVS, FQNEAQ. Trimming took 1 base from V and 4 from J; bases not matched to a gene: 3. The CDR3 sequence: CASSLGDRNNEKLFF. DNA for the CDR3: TGTGCCAGCAGCTTAGGGGACAGAAATAATGAAAAACTGTTTTTT.

The count of this clone is one. The chain employs TRBV19 and TRBJ2-1; 10 bases fit TRBD1. V gave up 3 bases and J gave up 5 bases; unmatched junction bases: 4. Per the germline V gene, CDR1 is LNHDA and CDR2 is SQIVND (reference sequence). There are 15 residues in the CDR3. The CDR3 bases are TGTGCCAGTAGTATTAGACAGGGGGCGAACAATGAGCAGTTCTTC. This sequence encodes CASSIRQGANNEQFF.

The chain carries TRBV15 and TRBJ1-5, with D hard to call. The V gene's germline CDR1 is LNHNV and CDR2 YYDKDF (reference sequence). Trimming took 2 bases from V and 7 from J, leaving 12 bases between them. CDR3 size: 14 residues. The CDR3 region has the DNA TGTGCCACCAGCAGATCTTCGACAATCCAGCCCCAGCATTTT. It encodes CATSRSSTIQPQHF.

The rearrangement links TRBV5-1 to TRBJ2-3; D is perhaps TRBD1 (6 bases). V lost 5 bases and J 2 bases, leaving 9 bases between the germline ends. The CDR3 is made up of 13 amino acids. Germline loops: CDR1 SGHRS, CDR2 YFSETQ. For the CDR3, the DNA is TGCGCCAGCAGTTACAGGGCCACAGATACGCAGTATTTT. It specifies CASSYRATDTQYF.

The gene calls are TRBV6-5 and TRBJ2-2, with 7 positions matching TRBD1. Germline values: CDR1 MNHEY, CDR2 SVGAGI. This CDR3 is built from 15 residues. V dropped 6 bases and J dropped 5; count of bases not matched to a gene: 9. CDR3 sequence: CASSSGQVRTGELFF. DNA for the CDR3: TGTGCCAGCAGCAGCGGACAGGTTAGGACCGGGGAGCTGTTTTTT.

The chain is built from TRBV4-1 and TRBJ2-1; maybe TRBD2 (5 bases). The germline V gene encodes CDR1 MGHRA and CDR2 YSYEKL. V shed 3 bases and J shed 3 bases, with 15 bases lying between them. This CDR3 has 16 residues. CDR3 nucleotide sequence: TGCGCCAGCAGCCAGCCCCGGGAAAACCTCTACAATGAGCAGTTCTTC. It translates to CASSQPRENLYNEQFF.